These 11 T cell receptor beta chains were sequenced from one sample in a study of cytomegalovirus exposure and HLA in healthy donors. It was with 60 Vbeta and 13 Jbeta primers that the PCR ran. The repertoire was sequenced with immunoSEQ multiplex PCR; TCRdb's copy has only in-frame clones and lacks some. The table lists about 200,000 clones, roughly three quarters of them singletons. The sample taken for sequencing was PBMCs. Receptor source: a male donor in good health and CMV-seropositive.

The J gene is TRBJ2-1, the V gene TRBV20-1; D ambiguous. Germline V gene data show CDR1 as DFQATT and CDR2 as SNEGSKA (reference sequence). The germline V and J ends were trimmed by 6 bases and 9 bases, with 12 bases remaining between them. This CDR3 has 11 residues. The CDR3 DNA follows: TGCAGTGCGATTGTAACAGCTGAGCAGTTCTTC. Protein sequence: CSAIVTAEQFF.

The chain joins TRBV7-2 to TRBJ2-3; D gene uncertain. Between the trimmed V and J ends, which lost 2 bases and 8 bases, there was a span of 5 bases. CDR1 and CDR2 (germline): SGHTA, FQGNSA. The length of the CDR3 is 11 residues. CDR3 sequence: CASSLRGTQYF. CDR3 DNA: TGTGCCAGCAGCTTACGAGGTACGCAGTATTTT.

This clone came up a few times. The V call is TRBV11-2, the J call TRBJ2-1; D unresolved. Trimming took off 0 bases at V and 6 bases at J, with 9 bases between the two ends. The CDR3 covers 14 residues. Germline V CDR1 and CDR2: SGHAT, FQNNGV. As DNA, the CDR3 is TGTGCCAGCAGCTTAGAGGGCCCGACCAATGAGCAGTTCTTC. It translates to CASSLEGPTNEQFF.

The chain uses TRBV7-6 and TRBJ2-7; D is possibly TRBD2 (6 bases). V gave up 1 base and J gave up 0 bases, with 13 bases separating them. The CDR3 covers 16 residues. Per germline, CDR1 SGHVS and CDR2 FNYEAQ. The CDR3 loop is CASSLVAGSNSYEQYF. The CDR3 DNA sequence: TGTGCCAGCAGCTTAGTTGCGGGATCAAACTCCTACGAGCAGTACTTC.

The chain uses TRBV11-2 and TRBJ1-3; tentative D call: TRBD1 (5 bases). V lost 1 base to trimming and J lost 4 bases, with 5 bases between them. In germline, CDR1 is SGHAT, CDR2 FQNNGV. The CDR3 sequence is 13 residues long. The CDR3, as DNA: TGTGCCAGCAGCTTAGCAGGGGGAAACACCATATATTTT. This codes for CASSLAGGNTIYF.

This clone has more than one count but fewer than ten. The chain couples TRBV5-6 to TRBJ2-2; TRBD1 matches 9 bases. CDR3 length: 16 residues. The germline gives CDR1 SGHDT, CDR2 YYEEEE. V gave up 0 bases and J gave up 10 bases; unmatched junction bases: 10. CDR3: CASSLVDRGRAPELFF. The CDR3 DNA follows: TGTGCCAGCAGCTTGGTGGACAGGGGAAGAGCCCCGGAGCTGTTTTTT.

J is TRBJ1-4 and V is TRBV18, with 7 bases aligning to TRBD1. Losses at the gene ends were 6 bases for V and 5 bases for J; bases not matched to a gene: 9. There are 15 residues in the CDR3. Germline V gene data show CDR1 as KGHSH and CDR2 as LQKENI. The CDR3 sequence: CASSPRDRVNEKLFF. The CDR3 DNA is TGTGCCAGCTCGCCAAGAGACAGGGTGAATGAAAAACTGTTTTTT. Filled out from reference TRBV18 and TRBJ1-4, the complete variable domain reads NAGVMQNPRHLVRRRGQEARLRCSPMKGHSHVYWYRQLPEEGLKFMVYLQKENIIDESGMPKERFSAEFPKEGPSILRIQQVVRGDSAAYFCASSPRDRVNEKLFFGSGTQLSVL.

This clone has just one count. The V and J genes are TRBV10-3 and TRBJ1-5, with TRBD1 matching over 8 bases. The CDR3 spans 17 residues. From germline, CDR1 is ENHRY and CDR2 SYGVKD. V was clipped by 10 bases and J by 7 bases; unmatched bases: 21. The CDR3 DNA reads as TGTGCCAGCGACTCAGGTGTGGGGACAGGCCCTGGGCAGCCCCAGCATTTT. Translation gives CASDSGVGTGPGQPQHF.

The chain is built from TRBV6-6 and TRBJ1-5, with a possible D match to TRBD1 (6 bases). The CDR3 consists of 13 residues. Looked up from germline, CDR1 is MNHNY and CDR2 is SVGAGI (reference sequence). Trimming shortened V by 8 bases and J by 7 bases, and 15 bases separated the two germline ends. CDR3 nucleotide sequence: TGTGCCAGCGGAGAACAGGGCTACCAGCCCCAGCATTTT. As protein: CASGEQGYQPQHF.

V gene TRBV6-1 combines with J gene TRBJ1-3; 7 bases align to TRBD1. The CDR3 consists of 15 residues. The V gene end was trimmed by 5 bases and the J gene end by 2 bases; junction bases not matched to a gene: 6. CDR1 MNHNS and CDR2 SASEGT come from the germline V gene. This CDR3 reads CASSFARGPGNTIYF. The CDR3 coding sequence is TGTGCCAGCAGTTTCGCTAGGGGGCCTGGAAACACCATATATTTT.

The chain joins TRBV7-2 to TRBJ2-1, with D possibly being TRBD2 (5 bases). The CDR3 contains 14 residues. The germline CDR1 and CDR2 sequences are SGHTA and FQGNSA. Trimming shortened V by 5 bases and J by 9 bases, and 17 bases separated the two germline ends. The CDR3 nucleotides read TGTGCCAGCAGCCCGAGTGGGAGATCGGTTGAGCAGTTCTTC. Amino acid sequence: CASSPSGRSVEQFF.